This T cell receptor (beta chain) appears in the sequencing data of a study of T cells after yellow fever vaccination (dated 2019 in TCRdb). As for the study more broadly: The SMART-Seq v4 Ultra Low Input RNA kit was used to prepare libraries from fractions with low cell numbers. To follow T-cell clones before and after primary and booster YFV17D yellow fever vaccination, bulk TCR alpha and beta repertoires were sequenced over time. Two healthy male donors, one aged 18 to 30 and one aged 30 to 39 years, were included in the cohort. Blood was drawn at multiple timepoints before and after primary and secondary immunization, with bulk PBMC replicates and cell subsets isolated. Overall study results and their limits: Compared with the primary T-cell response, the secondary T-cell response was weaker but faster, peaking on day 5 rather than day 15. A small share of clonotypes was detected in both CD4 and CD8 compartments, with the overlap likely arising from convergent recombination. After the booster, most of the clones that had expanded following primary vaccination were detected again (just under 97% of CD4 and around 90% of CD8), which suggests that memory was broadly maintained. Computational filtering was needed because FACS-sorted repertoires could contain abundant contaminating clonotypes from the bulk population. Only a couple of donors were included in the study, so the extent to which the findings can be generalized is limited.

The sample's treatment or condition label, in plain terms: live attenuated yellow fever vaccine strain. PBMCs were isolated from peripheral blood using a standard Ficoll-Paque protocol. CD4 and CD8 T-cell fractions were isolated with Dynabeads CD4 and CD8 positive selection kits. TriZol was used to extract RNA from bulk PBMCs, CD4 and CD8 fractions, and dextramer-positive and dextramer-negative fractions. This clonotype was seen more than once but under ten times. Its antigen has not been determined. It has no much larger one-base neighbor in the sample; base qualities were not kept. Synthesis of TCR cDNA relied on 5'RACE template switching, a step that introduced a universal primer site along with unique molecular identifiers. Priming for cDNA synthesis came from both the TCR alpha and TCR beta constant segments. Two PCR steps were used to amplify libraries, with sample barcodes and sequencing adapters being added in the second step. Libraries were sequenced on Illumina HiSeq 2500 (2x100 bp) or NovaSeq (2x150 bp). For the original study's pipeline: MIGEC handled demultiplexing of reads and collapsing into UMI consensus sequences, while MiXCR performed V(D)J alignment. Vaccine-responding clonotypes were defined with edgeR using replicate PBMC samples, requiring FDR below 0.01 and a log2 fold change above 5 up to day 15. Each bulk clonotype was labeled CD4 or CD8 based on which sequenced repertoire, CD4 or CD8, contained the clonotype at higher abundance. In TCRdb, the public reads were trimmed at Q25 with fastp and aligned with MiXCR, with productive beta chains retained. Under each unique CDR3 protein, matching rows form one entry showing the most common genes and DNA. These V and J calls derive from TCRdb rather than the authors' analysis. Within this sample are around 100,000 distinct CDR3 sequences, with 7% to 8.5% of them counted one time only. The ten largest clonotypes hold 25% of the sample.

Between the V and J ends, shortened by 5 bases and 1 base respectively, the junction contains 11 bases. The CDR3 spans 13 residues, from the cysteine through the phenylalanine. Kept here is only the CDR3 DNA, which spans 39 bases and is read in frame from base 1. Taken from the germline V gene, the CDR1 and CDR2 loops are SQVTM and ANQGSEA. This material consisted of CD8+ T cells sorted from PBMCs, taken 45 days after the yellow fever booster vaccination. The clonotype originates from a man aged 30 to 39 who received the YFV17D yellow fever vaccine. This chain joins TRBV29-1 to TRBJ1-1; the D gene is possibly TRBD1, with 6 bases matching. The DNA sequence reads TGCAGCGTTAAGGGGGGTACGAACACTGAAGCTTTCTTT. It encodes CSVKGGTNTEAFF.